These 5 T cell receptor beta chains originate from one sample sequenced in a study of identical twins. TCRdb processed the 5' RACE reads anew with MiXCR; each CDR3 protein has one entry. The sample has 700,000 or so distinct CDR3 sequences, around 8.6% seen once. These data were also filed under a second study, of yellow fever vaccine responses in identical twins.

Sequencing was done on a sample of PBMCs. These TCRs come from a woman younger than 30 in good health.

This clonotype was seen only a few times. The V call is TRBV3-1, the J call TRBJ2-5, with a possible D match to TRBD2 (6 bases). The CDR3 totals 14 residues. Trimming pared 2 bases from V and 2 bases from J, leaving 9 bases between. Germline loops: CDR1 LGHDT, CDR2 YNNKEL (reference sequence). Here the CDR3 reads CASSQSGLQETQYF. The CDR3, as DNA: TGTGCCAGCAGCCAATCGGGACTTCAAGAGACCCAGTACTTC.

The chain links TRBV29-1 to TRBJ2-7, with a tentative D call TRBD2 (5 bases). Germline CDR1 SQVTM, CDR2 ANQGSEA. V dropped 6 bases and J dropped 0 bases, with 9 bases sitting between them. This CDR3 has 12 amino acids. CDR3 in amino acids: CSVHGNSYEQYF. The CDR3 DNA follows: TGCAGCGTACACGGGAACTCCTACGAGCAGTACTTC.

This clonotype showed up many times. The chain carries TRBV25-1 and TRBJ2-2, with a possible D match to TRBD2 (6 bases). The CDR3 loop spans 14 amino acids. Trimming stripped 10 bases from V and 2 bases from J, with 14 bases between. Germline CDR1 is MGHDK and CDR2 is SYGVNS. This chain's CDR3 is CATLGGLNTGELFF. The CDR3 DNA sequence: TGTGCCACCCTGGGGGGACTTAACACCGGGGAGCTGTTTTTT.

The chain recombines TRBV7-2 with TRBJ1-2; D ambiguous. The germline CDR1 and CDR2 sequences are SGHTA and FQGNSA. This CDR3 spans 15 amino acids. The V end was cut by 1 base, the J end by 3 bases, with 12 bases between. For the CDR3, the DNA is TGTGCCAGCAGCTTAGGACGAGGGAATGACTATGGCTACACCTTC. It translates to CASSLGRGNDYGYTF.

The chain uses TRBV28 and TRBJ2-5; D is possibly TRBD1 (5 bases). The CDR3 spans 14 residues. CDR1 is MDHEN and CDR2 is SYDVKM in the germline V gene. Between the trimmed V and J ends, which lost 7 bases and 1 base, there was a span of 13 bases. The CDR3 DNA sequence: TGTGCCAGCACCTCTTTTAGGGGCCAAGAGACCCAGTACTTC. Its translation is CASTSFRGQETQYF.